The clone carrying this TCR beta chain was observed a handful of times. Its antigen is not identified. The entry originates in a study of T-cell reconstitution after alpha-beta-depleted transplantation in children. The study, taken as a whole, reports: The study reportedly traced alpha-beta T cells about two months after transplant to several hundred expanded graft clones. The high TCRbeta diversity at day 60 in some patients came from surviving recipient T cells and thymic progenitors. After one year, T-cell counts and TCRbeta diversity mostly came from new T cells.

In germline, CDR1 is SEHNR, CDR2 FQNEAQ (reference sequence). With 5 bases removed from V and 4 bases from J, the gap between germline ends came to 20 bases. CDR3 length equals 16 residues. Unique molecular identifiers featured in how the TCRbeta library was prepared. Using its own MiXCR run on the PCR reads, TCRdb lists one record per CDR3 protein. Counted here are fewer than 700,000 distinct CDR3 sequences, under 15% occurring once; the ten biggest clones make up roughly 2.3%. The sample here was PBMCs, mostly from graft donor cells, taken 360 days after TCRalphabeta/CD19-depleted stem cell transplant. This TCR was recovered from a male patient under 18 who had a stem cell transplant for acute myeloid leukemia, so the T cells may come from the graft donor. The chain recombines TRBV7-9 with TRBJ1-2; D is uncertain. CDR3 coding DNA: TGTGCCAGCAGCCCAAGACTAGCGGGAGGGAGCTATGGCTACACCTTC. This gives the protein CASSPRLAGGSYGYTF.